The 16 T cell receptor beta chains below all came from one sample that was sequenced in a study of Graves' ophthalmopathy and Graves' hyperthyroidism. Researchers took RNA transcripts and amplified TCR beta CDR3 regions from them. First-round RT-PCR used HTBI primers; second-round multiplex PCR followed. Each CDR3 protein is one row after TCRdb ran MiXCR on the multiplex PCR reads. The sample holds about 480,000 distinct CDR3 sequences, around 15% seen once. The sequencing sample was made of blood. The receptors derive from a young woman with Graves' ophthalmopathy.

In this sample, this clonotype turned up many times. The gene calls are TRBV7-2 and TRBJ2-5; 9 nucleotides agree with TRBD2. There are 17 residues in the CDR3. Per germline, CDR1 SGHTA and CDR2 FQGNSA. Trimming at V came to 4 bases and at J to 4 bases, leaving 13 bases not matched to a gene. This CDR3 reads CASSSVIRGGAGETQYF. CDR3 sequence (DNA): TGTGCCAGCAGCTCAGTCATTCGCGGGGGGGCTGGAGAGACCCAGTACTTC.

This clonotype was found many times. With a much larger clone just one base away, this may be a read error. The chain joins TRBV9 to TRBJ1-1; D perhaps matches TRBD1 (6 bases). The germline gives CDR1 SGDLS, CDR2 YYNGEE. The CDR3 covers 12 residues. The V gene lost 4 bases and the J gene lost 4 bases, with 8 bases spanning the gap. CDR3 DNA sequence: TGTGCCAGCAGCACGGGGGCCACTGAAGCTTTCTTT. It is translated as CASSTGATEAFF. Full variable domain (remainder filled in from reference TRBV9 and TRBJ1-1): DSGVTQTPKHLITATGQRVTLRCSPRSGDLSVYWYQQSLDQGLQFLIQYYNGEERAKGNILERFSAQQFPDLHSELNLSSLELGDSALYFCASSTGATEAFFGQGTRLTVV.

This clonotype showed up many times. V gene TRBV12-3 or TRBV12-4 combines with J gene TRBJ1-2, with D uncertain. The CDR3 covers 13 residues. The V end was cut by 3 bases, the J end by 3 bases, with 8 bases between. The chain's CDR3 is CASSFLADYGYTF. In nucleotides, the CDR3 is TGTGCCAGCAGTTTCTTGGCGGACTATGGCTACACCTTC.

This clonotype was recorded many times. Lacking the conserved final phenylalanine or tryptophan, this CDR3 likely reflects a read error. The genes are TRBV2 and TRBJ2-7, with 7 bases that match TRBD1. This CDR3 is built from 11 residues. V shed 6 bases, J shed 10 bases, and the junction held 6 bases outside the gene matches. CDR1 and CDR2 from the germline V gene are SNHLY and FYNNEI. The CDR3 DNA is TGTGCCAGCAGCTTACAGGGGTTCCAGTACCTC. The encoded protein is CASSLQGFQYL.

This clonotype has ten or more counts. The chain has TRBV7-3 and TRBJ1-1; D may be TRBD1 (5 bases). This CDR3 comprises 14 residues. V dropped 2 bases and J dropped 2 bases, with 9 bases sitting between them. CDR1 and CDR2 from the germline V gene are SGHTA and FQGTGA. In nucleotides, the CDR3 is TGTGCCAGCAGCTTAGTGGGGGTAAACACTGAAGCTTTCTTT. It codes for CASSLVGVNTEAFF.

This clonotype was observed a handful of times. The J gene is TRBJ1-1, the V gene TRBV7-9, with D perhaps TRBD1 (5 bases). CDR1 SEHNR and CDR2 FQNEAQ come from the germline V gene (reference sequence). The CDR3 is 15 amino acids. Between the trimmed V and J ends, which lost 5 bases and 4 bases, there was a span of 17 bases. The CDR3, as DNA: TGTGCCAGCAGCCTATTAGCGGCCGGGGGCACTGAAGCTTTCTTT. Translated: CASSLLAAGGTEAFF.

This clonotype was observed many times. In nucleotides, the CDR3 is TGTGCCAGCAGCCGATCAGGGGGAAGCAATCAGCCCCAGCATTTT. This codes for CASSRSGGSNQPQHF. V usage is TRBV6-1 and J usage is TRBJ1-5, with TRBD1 matching 7 bases. This CDR3 has 15 amino acids. Germline trimming cut 6 bases from V and 1 base from J; bases unmatched to any gene: 6. CDR1 MNHNS and CDR2 SASEGT come from the germline V gene.

This clonotype was picked up many times. The genes are TRBV6-1 and TRBJ1-3; the D is unclear. V was cut by 6 bases and J by 0 bases, with 12 bases left in between. There are 15 residues in the CDR3. The germline V gene encodes CDR1 MNHNS and CDR2 SASEGT. CDR3 sequence (DNA): TGTGCCAGCAGAACCCCGGTATCCTCTGGAAACACCATATATTTT. Encoded protein: CASRTPVSSGNTIYF.

There are many counts of this clonotype. V and J are TRBV7-9 and TRBJ1-5; the D is unclear. The CDR3 length is 13 residues. V gave up 1 base and J gave up 6 bases, with 7 bases separating them. Germline V gene lookup returns CDR1 SEHNR and CDR2 FQNEAQ (reference sequence). CDR3 loop: CASSLGEGQPQHF. Written as DNA, the CDR3 is TGTGCCAGCAGCTTAGGAGAGGGTCAGCCCCAGCATTTT.

The table lists this clonotype with many counts. The rearrangement links TRBV6-2 or TRBV6-3 to TRBJ2-7, with a possible D match to TRBD2 (5 bases). The germline V gene encodes CDR1 MNHEY and CDR2 SVGEGT. Trimming took 7 bases from V and 1 from J, leaving 11 bases between them. The length of the CDR3 is 13 residues. CDR3 in amino acids: CASTPPGSYEQYF. Here the CDR3 DNA reads TGTGCCAGCACCCCGCCGGGGTCCTACGAGCAGTACTTC.

In this sample, this clonotype turned up many times. The chain is built from TRBV20-1 and TRBJ1-2; no clear D. CDR1 DFQATT and CDR2 SNEGSKA come from the germline V gene (reference sequence). The germline V and J ends were trimmed by 1 base and 11 bases, with 14 bases remaining between them. There are 12 residues in the CDR3. DNA for the CDR3: TGCAGTGCTAGAGTGCCGGCAGAGGGTTACACCTTC. Amino acids: CSARVPAEGYTF.

This clonotype occurred many times. The chain has TRBV18 and TRBJ1-2; D remains unclear. The length of the CDR3 is 13 residues. Trimming removed 3 bases from V and 4 bases from J, with 9 bases in between. Germline lookup yields CDR1 KGHSH and CDR2 LQKENI. The CDR3 nucleotides read TGTGCCAGCTCACCCTCCGACTTCTATGGCTACACCTTC. The encoded protein is CASSPSDFYGYTF.

This clonotype was seen at least ten times. This chain joins TRBV27 and TRBJ1-2; 9 bases are shared with TRBD1. CDR3 size: 12 residues. Germline assignment: CDR1 MNHEY and CDR2 SMNVEV (reference sequence). V shed 11 bases and J 10 bases; nucleotides not matched to a gene: 11. CDR3 sequence: CAAQGQGLVYTF. The DNA for the CDR3 is TGTGCCGCCCAGGGACAGGGTCTTGTCTACACCTTC.

The table lists this clonotype with many counts. This chain joins TRBV6-2 or TRBV6-3 and TRBJ1-2, with no clear D. Trimming left V 0 bases short and J 8 bases short, with 10 bases between. The CDR3 is 13 amino acids. CDR1 and CDR2 (germline): MNHEY, SVGEGT. Here the CDR3 DNA reads TGTGCCAGCAGTTACTCAAGGGAAGGGGGCTACACCTTC. Amino acids: CASSYSREGGYTF.

This clonotype showed up many times. This chain connects TRBV25-1 to TRBJ1-1; weak D call: TRBD1 (6 bases). V was pared by 4 bases and J by 6 bases, with 12 bases between. The CDR3 loop spans 13 amino acids. Germline CDR1 MGHDK, CDR2 SYGVNS. The DNA of the CDR3 is TGTGCCAGCAGTGTCCAGGGGCGGCCTGAAGCTTTCTTT. Its translation: CASSVQGRPEAFF.

This chain links TRBV10-3 with TRBJ2-7, with 10 bases identical to TRBD1. Losses at the gene ends were 5 bases for V and 0 bases for J; bases not matched to a gene: 4. The CDR3 totals 15 residues. From germline, CDR1 is ENHRY and CDR2 SYGVKD. The CDR3 nucleotides are TGTGCCATCAGTCCGGACAGGGGGATCTCCTACGAGCAGTACTTC. It specifies CAISPDRGISYEQYF.